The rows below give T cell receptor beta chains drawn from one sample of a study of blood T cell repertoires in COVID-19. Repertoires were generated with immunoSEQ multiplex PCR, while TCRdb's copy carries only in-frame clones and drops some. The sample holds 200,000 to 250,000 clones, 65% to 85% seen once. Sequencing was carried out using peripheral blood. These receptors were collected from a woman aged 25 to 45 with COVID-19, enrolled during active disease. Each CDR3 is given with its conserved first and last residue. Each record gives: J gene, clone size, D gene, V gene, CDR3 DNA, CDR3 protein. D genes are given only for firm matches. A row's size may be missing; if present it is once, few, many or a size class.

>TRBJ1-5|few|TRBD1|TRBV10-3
TGTGCCATCAGTGAGTCGATGGGTGGGACAGAAAATCAGCCCCAGCATTTT
CAISESMGGTENQPQHF
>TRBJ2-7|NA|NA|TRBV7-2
TGTGCCAGCAGCTTAGTCGAGGTTTTGGGCGAGCAGTACTTC
CASSLVEVLGEQYF
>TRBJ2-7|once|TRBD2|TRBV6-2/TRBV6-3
TGTGCCAGCAGTTATCTACTAGCGGACTCCTACGAGCAGTACTTC
CASSYLLADSYEQYF
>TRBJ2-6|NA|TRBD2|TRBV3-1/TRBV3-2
TGTGCCAGCAGCCAAGATCGGGGCACAAATAAGAGCGGGGGGGCACCAGGGGCCAACGTCCTGACTTTC
CASSQDRGTNKSGGAPGANVLTF
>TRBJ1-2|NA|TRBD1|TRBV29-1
TGCAGCGTTTTACCCGGGACAGGGGACTATGGCTACACCTTC
CSVLPGTGDYGYTF
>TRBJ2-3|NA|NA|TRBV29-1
TGCAGCGTCGAGCCCCCCGGGGGTTTCACAGATACGCAGTATTTT
CSVEPPGGFTDTQYF
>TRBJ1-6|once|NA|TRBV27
TGTGCCAGCTACCCCCGGGGGGCCTCCTATAATTCACCCCTCCACTTT
CASYPRGASYNSPLHF
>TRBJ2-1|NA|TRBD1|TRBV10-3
TGTGCCATCAGGGGGACAGGGGGGGTAAATGAGCAGTTCTTC
CAIRGTGGVNEQFF
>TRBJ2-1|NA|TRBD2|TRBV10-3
TGTGCCATCAGTGAACGTAGCGGGGGGGCGAGGTTCCATGAGCAGTTCTTC
CAISERSGGARFHEQFF
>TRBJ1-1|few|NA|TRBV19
TGTGCCAGAGCCTTCGAAGCTTTCTTT
CARAFEAFF
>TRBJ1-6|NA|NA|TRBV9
TGTGCCAGCAGCGTAGTCGGGGACTTGAATTCACCCCTCCACTTT
CASSVVGDLNSPLHF
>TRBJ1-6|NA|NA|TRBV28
TGTGCCAGCAGTTACCCCCTGCGGATGGATAATTCACCCCTCCACTTT
CASSYPLRMDNSPLHF
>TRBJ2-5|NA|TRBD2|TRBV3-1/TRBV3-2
TGTGCCAGCAGCCAAGGACTAGCGGGCCTAAACTTC
CASSQGLAGLNF
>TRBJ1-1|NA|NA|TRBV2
TGTGCCAGCAGTATGATGAGGGCTTGGGGCACTGAAGCTTTCTTT
CASSMMRAWGTEAFF
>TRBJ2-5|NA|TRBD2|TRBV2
TGTGCCAGCGCGGGACTAGCCCTAGAGACCCAGTACTTC
CASAGLALETQYF
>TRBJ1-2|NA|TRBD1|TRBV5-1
TGCGCCAGCAGCTTGGACCCGGGACAGGGGAACTATGGCTACACCTTC
CASSLDPGQGNYGYTF
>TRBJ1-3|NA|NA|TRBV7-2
TGTGCCAGCAGCCTCTGGAGCTCTGGAAACACCATATATTTT
CASSLWSSGNTIYF
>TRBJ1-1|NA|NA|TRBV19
TGTGCCAGTAGTATTGGAGGGAAAACTTTCTTT
CASSIGGKTFF
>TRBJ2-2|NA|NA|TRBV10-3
TGTGCCATCAGGGCACCGACTTTAGCGGATCCTACCGGGGAGCTGTTTTTT
CAIRAPTLADPTGELFF
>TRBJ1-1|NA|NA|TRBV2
TGTGCCAGCAGCGGGGGTCCAGGCACTGAAGCTTTCTTT
CASSGGPGTEAFF
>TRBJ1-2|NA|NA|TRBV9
TGTGCCAGCAGCGTAGCGCCACAGCTTTATGGCTACACCTTC
CASSVAPQLYGYTF
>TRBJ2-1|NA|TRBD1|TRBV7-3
TGTGCCAGCAGCAAACAGGGGGCCCTTAACAATGAGCAGTTCTTC
CASSKQGALNNEQFF
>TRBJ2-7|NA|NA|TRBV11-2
TGTGCCAGCAGCGCAGGGTTGTACGAGCAGTACTTC
CASSAGLYEQYF
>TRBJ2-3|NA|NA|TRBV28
TGTGCCAGCAGCCTTGTTACGGGACACTCTAGCACAGATACGCAGTATTTT
CASSLVTGHSSTDTQYF
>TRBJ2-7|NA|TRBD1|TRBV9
TGTGCCAGCAGCCTCGGACAGGAGTACTACGAGCAGTACTTC
CASSLGQEYYEQYF